The clone carrying this TCR beta chain was seen a few times. As yet, its antigen is unknown. The data are from a study of T-cell reconstitution after alpha-beta-depleted transplantation in children. Study results and caveats: When one year had passed after transplant, most T-cell counts and diversity came from newly produced T cells. Surviving recipient cells, namely T cells and thymic progenitors, were the source of high day-60 TCRbeta diversity in some patients. Expanded graft clones numbering several hundred reportedly gave rise to alpha-beta T cells about two months after transplant.

Unique molecular identifiers were incorporated into the prepared TCRbeta library. TCRdb re-called the PCR reads through MiXCR, storing one row per CDR3 protein. Here the sample spans 98,000 or so distinct CDR3 sequences, 5.5% to 7% being singletons. Trimming pared 8 bases from V and 5 bases from J, leaving 16 bases between. This CDR3 has 13 amino acids. Germline V gene sequence: CDR1 SGHDN, CDR2 FVKESK. The TCR was taken from a male patient between 2 and 10 years old who had a stem cell transplant for acute lymphoblastic leukemia, so the T cells may come from the graft donor. Sequences were derived from PBMCs, mostly from graft donor cells, sampled 360 days after TCRalphabeta/CD19-depleted stem cell transplant. This chain uses TRBV14 with TRBJ2-7; D is perhaps TRBD1 or TRBD2 (5 bases each). CDR3 sequence: CASAPGTYHEQYF. The CDR3 coding sequence is TGTGCCAGCGCTCCCGGGACCTACCACGAGCAGTACTTC.